The present entry profiles one TCR beta chain with its context. The target of this receptor is not known. Base qualities are not provided; no much larger clone lies one nucleotide away. The entry originates in a study of control samples from healthy donors and cancer patients (dated by TCRdb to the early 2020s). Trimming at the junction amounts to 4 bases on V and 9 bases on J, and the germline ends lie 10 bases apart. As encoded in the germline V gene, CDR1 is LGHNA while CDR2 is YSLEER. Spanning cysteine to phenylalanine, the CDR3 consists of 13 amino acids. The entry retains the CDR3 DNA only, 39 bases that are in frame from base 1. Libraries were prepared through the immunoSEQ multiplex PCR assay. Here the immuneACCESS table is served through TCRdb, limited to in-frame sequences with V and J called. Missing clones are a known gap in these copies; in checked studies unresolved V genes cover under half, and the rest lacks a known reason. The sample table lists 95,000 to 100,000 clones, 85% to 90% of them with a count of one. The ten top clones hold 7.8% of the sample.

The chain employs TRBV4-3 and TRBJ1-6; no D gene is confidently identified. This sequence was found in a man aged 25 to 45 in good health. Material for sequencing was blood. The CDR3 sequence is CASSLNGVSPLHF. The DNA sequence follows: TGCGCCAGCAGCCTTAACGGAGTTTCACCCCTCCACTTT.